Below are 31 T cell receptor beta chains sequenced from a single sample in a study of blood T cell repertoires in COVID-19. Sequenced by immunoSEQ multiplex PCR; TCRdb stores in-frame clones only, minus some. The repertoire includes about 71,000 clones, around 89% of them detected once, and approximately 2.9% sits in the top ten. Sequencing was performed on peripheral blood. Receptors were obtained from a man between 45 and 60 years old with acute or convalescent COVID-19.

This clone appeared once. V gene TRBV7-2 combines with J gene TRBJ2-1, with 13 bases fitting TRBD2. Losses at the gene ends were 5 bases for V and 5 bases for J; bases not matched to a gene: 3. This CDR3 region has 15 residues. Germline CDR1 and CDR2: SGHTA and FQGNSA. The CDR3 bases are TGTGCCAGCAGCCTCGGGACTAGCGGGAACAATGAGCAGTTCTTC. It yields the protein CASSLGTSGNNEQFF.

This chain connects TRBV6-2 or TRBV6-3 to TRBJ2-1, with TRBD2 as a possible D gene (5 bases). This CDR3 contains 13 residues. The V gene lost 4 bases and the J gene lost 7 bases, with 11 bases spanning the gap. Germline values: CDR1 MNHEY, CDR2 SVGEGT. For the CDR3, the DNA is TGTGCCAGCAGTTTTGGAGCGGAAAATGAGCAGTTCTTC. Its translation: CASSFGAENEQFF.

This chain uses TRBV7-2 with TRBJ2-3; possible D gene TRBD2, 6 bases. The CDR3 loop spans 16 amino acids. V was cut by 0 bases and J by 2 bases, with 12 bases left in between. The V gene's germline CDR1 is SGHTA and CDR2 FQGNSA. Here the CDR3 DNA reads TGTGCCAGCAGCTTAGCGGGTCGGGGGAACACAGATACGCAGTATTTT. It yields the protein CASSLAGRGNTDTQYF.

The rearrangement joins TRBV24-1 to TRBJ1-1, with D possibly TRBD1 on 5 matching bases. Trimming took 3 bases from V and 8 from J, leaving 15 bases between them. Germline V gene sequence: CDR1 KGHDR, CDR2 SFDVKD. CDR3 length: 14 residues. For the CDR3, the DNA is TGTGCCACCAGTGATGTAAAAGGGGCTGGGGAAGCTTTCTTT. This codes for CATSDVKGAGEAFF.

V gene TRBV28 combines with J gene TRBJ2-7, with a tentative D call TRBD2 (5 bases). The CDR3 runs 13 residues. CDR1 is MDHEN and CDR2 is SYDVKM in the germline V gene. The germline V and J ends were trimmed by 7 bases and 3 bases, with 13 bases remaining between them. The CDR3 here is CASIFREGYEQYF. CDR3 DNA: TGTGCCAGCATTTTCCGAGAGGGCTACGAGCAGTACTTC.

The chain combines TRBV7-2 with TRBJ2-7; TRBD2 might be the D (5 bases). This CDR3 is built from 18 residues. Germline CDR1 and CDR2: SGHTA and FQGNSA. Trimming shortened V by 7 bases and J by 2 bases, and 27 bases separated the two germline ends. The CDR3 spells CASTMSGRWTPRAYEQYF. DNA of the CDR3: TGTGCCAGCACGATGAGTGGGCGATGGACTCCGAGGGCCTACGAGCAGTACTTC.

This sequence joins TRBV5-5 and TRBJ1-3; possibly TRBD1 for D (5 bases). The CDR3 consists of 14 residues. Germline CDR1 is SGHKS and CDR2 is YYEKEE (reference sequence). V dropped 3 bases and J dropped 4 bases, with 11 bases sitting between them. CDR3 sequence reads: CASSWGVDGNTIYF. The CDR3 DNA follows: TGTGCCAGCAGCTGGGGGGTAGACGGAAACACCATATATTTT. The entire variable domain, with the rest obtained from reference TRBV5-5 and TRBJ1-3, is as follows: DAGVTQSPTHLIKTRGQQVTLRCSPISGHKSVSWYQQVLGQGPQFIFQYYEKEERGRGNFPDRFSARQFPNYSSELNVNALLLGDSALYLCASSWGVDGNTIYFGEGSWLTVV.

CDR3 sequence (DNA): TGCGCCAGCAGCTTGTCGGCAGGGGGCGGAGAGACCCAGTACTTC. The encoded protein is CASSLSAGGGETQYF. This chain uses TRBV5-1 with TRBJ2-5, with TRBD1 identical over 8 bases. Germline CDR1 and CDR2: SGHRS and YFSETQ. The CDR3 consists of 15 residues. J lost 4 bases, V lost 1 base, and 6 bases had no gene match.

The chain uses TRBV5-4 and TRBJ1-6; D unresolved. The CDR3 is made up of 15 amino acids. Between the trimmed V and J ends, which lost 0 bases and 4 bases, there was a span of 8 bases. Germline V CDR1 and CDR2: SGHNT, YYREEE (reference sequence). DNA for the CDR3: TGTGCCAGCAGCTTGGGCGGGGATTATAATTCACCCCTCCACTTT. Protein: CASSLGGDYNSPLHF.

The rearrangement joins TRBV28 to TRBJ2-3; perhaps TRBD1 as D (5 bases). V lost 7 bases, J lost 7 bases, and 12 bases lay in between. CDR3 size: 12 residues. Looked up from germline, CDR1 is MDHEN and CDR2 is SYDVKM. CDR3: CASNGAGNTQYF. The CDR3 bases are TGTGCCAGCAATGGGGCAGGGAATACGCAGTATTTT. The full variable domain, with the rest looked up from reference TRBV28 and TRBJ2-3, is DVKVTQSSRYLVKRTGEKVFLECVQDMDHENMFWYRQDPGLGLRLIYFSYDVKMKEKGDIPEGYSVSREKKERFSLILESASTNQTSMYLCASNGAGNTQYFGPGTRLTVL.

This sequence joins TRBV19 and TRBJ1-2, with D tentatively TRBD1 (5 bases). This CDR3 is 15 amino acids long. Trimming removed 3 bases from V and 4 bases from J, with 15 bases in between. Per the germline V gene, CDR1 is LNHDA and CDR2 is SQIVND (reference sequence). The CDR3 DNA sequence: TGTGCCAGTAGTATCCCGGGGGAGGTTGTCTATGGCTACACCTTC. It translates to CASSIPGEVVYGYTF.

J is TRBJ1-5 and V is TRBV28, with a tentative D call TRBD1 (6 bases). Germline loops: CDR1 MDHEN, CDR2 SYDVKM. The CDR3 extends over 18 amino acids. V shed 6 bases and J shed 4 bases, with 25 bases lying between them. CDR3 in amino acids: CASSASRGTITKNQPQHF. CDR3 nucleotides: TGTGCCAGCAGCGCCAGTAGGGGGACCATAACCAAAAATCAGCCCCAGCATTTT.

The V call is TRBV29-1, the J call TRBJ2-2; TRBD2 is a possible D gene (5 bases). This CDR3 comprises 12 residues. Trimming cost V 7 bases and J 6 bases, with 12 bases left between them. CDR1 SQVTM and CDR2 ANQGSEA come from the germline V gene. CDR3 in DNA: TGCAGCGCTGCTAGGGAGTCCGGGGAGCTGTTTTTT. Its translation: CSAARESGELFF.

The chain has TRBV13 and TRBJ1-1, with D possibly TRBD1 on 6 matching bases. Trimming shortened V by 7 bases and J by 1 base, and 10 bases separated the two germline ends. The germline CDR1 and CDR2 sequences are PRHDT and FYEKMQ (reference sequence). The length of the CDR3 is 13 residues. In DNA, the CDR3 is TGTGCCAGCAATCCACAGGGGAACACTGAAGCTTTCTTT. Protein: CASNPQGNTEAFF.

This clone occurred once. The rearrangement uses TRBV7-2 and TRBJ1-5, with D possibly being TRBD1 (6 bases). From germline, CDR1 is SGHTA and CDR2 FQGNSA. V was cut by 5 bases and J by 0 bases, with 14 bases left in between. CDR3 length: 16 amino acids. CDR3 amino acids: CASSLTGIYSNQPQHF. The CDR3 coding sequence is TGTGCCAGCAGCCTGACAGGTATATATAGCAATCAGCCCCAGCATTTT.

The chain has TRBV10-3 and TRBJ1-2; 8 bases align to TRBD1. This CDR3 has 17 amino acids. Germline V gene lookup returns CDR1 ENHRY and CDR2 SYGVKD. V was clipped by 0 bases and J by 4 bases; unmatched bases: 10. The CDR3 sequence: CAISESFGRGLVYGYTF. The CDR3 bases are TGTGCCATCAGTGAGTCTTTTGGCAGGGGGCTCGTCTATGGCTACACCTTC.

The genes are TRBV4-1 and TRBJ1-3; 7 nucleotides agree with TRBD1. This CDR3 region has 15 residues. CDR1 is MGHRA and CDR2 is YSYEKL in the germline V gene. With 2 bases clipped from V and 0 bases from J, the junction kept 1 base outside the gene matches. The chain's CDR3 is CASSQWTGSGNTIYF. The CDR3 DNA follows: TGCGCCAGCAGCCAATGGACAGGCTCTGGAAACACCATATATTTT.

The V call is TRBV11-2, the J call TRBJ1-5, with TRBD1 as a possible D gene (6 bases). The CDR3 has 15 residues. V was pared by 1 base and J by 2 bases, with 9 bases between. Per the germline V gene, CDR1 is SGHAT and CDR2 is FQNNGV. The CDR3 sequence is CASSLGRGGNQPQHF. CDR3 bases: TGTGCCAGCAGCTTAGGCAGGGGAGGCAATCAGCCCCAGCATTTT. The full variable domain, in which reference TRBV11-2 and TRBJ1-5 provide the parts outside the CDR3, is EAGVAQSPRYKIIEKRQSVAFWCNPISGHATLYWYQQILGQGPKLLIQFQNNGVVDDSQLPKDRFSAERLKGVDSTLKIQPAKLEDSAVYLCASSLGRGGNQPQHFGDGTRLSIL.

This chain connects TRBV30 to TRBJ1-2; no firm D call. V lost 4 bases, J lost 0 bases, and 9 bases lay in between. Per the germline V gene, CDR1 is GTSNPN and CDR2 is SVGIG (reference sequence). CDR3 length: 13 residues. As DNA, the CDR3 is TGTGCCTGGATCGGAGAACCTAACTATGGCTACACCTTC. Its protein product is CAWIGEPNYGYTF.

The chain uses TRBV28 and TRBJ2-1; D gene unclear. This CDR3 is built from 15 residues. The germline CDR1 and CDR2 sequences are MDHEN and SYDVKM. Trimming took off 6 bases at V and 0 bases at J, with 12 bases between the two ends. The CDR3 region is CASSPDSASYNEQFF. CDR3 sequence (DNA): TGTGCCAGCAGCCCAGACTCCGCCTCCTACAATGAGCAGTTCTTC.

The V call is TRBV9, the J call TRBJ2-2; D perhaps matches TRBD2 (6 bases). The CDR3 loop spans 17 amino acids. Germline CDR1 SGDLS, CDR2 YYNGEE. V gave up 4 bases and J gave up 4 bases, with 20 bases separating them. This CDR3 is CASSPHYGSFSTGELFF. CDR3 DNA: TGTGCCAGCAGCCCCCATTACGGGAGTTTTAGCACCGGGGAGCTGTTTTTT.

The chain joins TRBV24-1 to TRBJ2-2; TRBD1 might be the D (5 bases). V lost 6 bases and J 1 base, leaving 8 bases between the germline ends. The CDR3 covers 14 residues. Germline assignment: CDR1 KGHDR and CDR2 SFDVKD. The CDR3 reads CATSIGQNTGELFF. The CDR3, as DNA: TGTGCCACCAGTATAGGACAGAACACCGGGGAGCTGTTTTTT.

The chain carries TRBV18 and TRBJ1-2; D not resolved. This CDR3 has 15 residues. Germline loops: CDR1 KGHSH, CDR2 LQKENI. Trimming shortened V by 1 base and J by 4 bases, and 13 bases separated the two germline ends. Here the CDR3 reads CASSPQASRGYGYTF. The CDR3 bases are TGTGCCAGCTCACCACAGGCGTCTCGGGGCTATGGCTACACCTTC.

The chain joins TRBV2 to TRBJ1-4, with 7 bases identical to TRBD1. V dropped 3 bases and J dropped 5; count of bases not matched to a gene: 6. The germline V gene encodes CDR1 SNHLY and CDR2 FYNNEI. The CDR3 has 15 residues. Here the CDR3 DNA reads TGTGCCAGCAGTGAGAAGGACAGGCCCAATGAAAAACTGTTTTTT. Encoded protein: CASSEKDRPNEKLFF.

The genes are TRBV18 and TRBJ2-7; no clear D gene. V was shortened by 5 bases and J by 4 bases, with 9 bases between the two germline ends. This CDR3 is 12 amino acids long. CDR1 and CDR2 (germline): KGHSH, LQKENI. The CDR3 bases are TGTGCCAGCTCAAGCTACGTTTACGAGCAGTACTTC. This gives the protein CASSSYVYEQYF.

The chain combines TRBV6-2 or TRBV6-3 with TRBJ1-5; 8 positions agree with TRBD1. Germline CDR1 MNHEY, CDR2 SVGEGT. The CDR3 is 18 residues long. V lost 6 bases to trimming and J lost 4 bases; unmatched junction nucleotides: 17. Written as DNA, the CDR3 is TGTGCCAGCAGCGCCACGGGACAGGCTCTACCAGGTAATCAGCCCCAGCATTTT. It codes for CASSATGQALPGNQPQHF.

The chain employs TRBV30 and TRBJ1-4; D unclear. CDR3 length: 15 residues. CDR1 and CDR2 (germline): GTSNPN, SVGIG (reference sequence). Trimming cost V 2 bases and J 8 bases, with 18 bases left between them. CDR3 DNA sequence: TGTGCCTGGAGTCAACCGGGATCGCGAAACGAAAAACTGTTTTTT. This gives the protein CAWSQPGSRNEKLFF.

The V call is TRBV27, the J call TRBJ1-4, with a possible D match to TRBD1 (6 bases). The CDR3 runs to 15 residues. The ends were cut back, 4 bases at V and 8 bases at J, with 17 bases in the middle. Looked up from germline, CDR1 is MNHEY and CDR2 is SMNVEV (reference sequence). The CDR3 region is CASSYYRASREKLFF. Here the CDR3 DNA reads TGTGCCAGCAGTTACTACAGGGCGAGTAGGGAAAAACTGTTTTTT.

The V call is TRBV5-1, the J call TRBJ1-1; possible D gene TRBD1, 5 bases. The V gene lost 4 bases and the J gene lost 0 bases, with 13 bases spanning the gap. The CDR3 length is 15 residues. The V gene's germline CDR1 is SGHRS and CDR2 YFSETQ. CDR3 nucleotide sequence: TGCGCCAGCAGCACCTACCGGGGGGTGAACACTGAAGCTTTCTTT. This sequence encodes CASSTYRGVNTEAFF.

V and J are TRBV6-1 and TRBJ2-1, with TRBD2 matching over 7 bases. The trim removed 1 base at V and 3 bases at J, leaving 3 bases unmatched. CDR1 and CDR2 (germline): MNHNS, SASEGT. This CDR3 spans 15 amino acids. CDR3 sequence: CASSEGGGSYNEQFF. CDR3 sequence (DNA): TGTGCCAGCAGTGAAGGGGGCGGGAGCTACAATGAGCAGTTCTTC.

The chain links TRBV2 to TRBJ2-2; TRBD2 matches at 10 bases. The V gene's germline CDR1 is SNHLY and CDR2 FYNNEI. Trimming took 0 bases from V and 7 from J; bases not matched to a gene: 5. The CDR3 covers 16 residues. The DNA of the CDR3 is TGTGCCAGCAGTGAAGCGCGTCTAGCGGGAGACGGGGAGCTGTTTTTT. Its translation: CASSEARLAGDGELFF. Using reference TRBV2 and TRBJ2-2 for the parts outside the CDR3, the full variable domain is EPEVTQTPSHQVTQMGQEVILRCVPISNHLYFYWYRQILGQKVEFLVSFYNNEISEKSEIFDDQFSVERPDGSNFTLKIRSTKLEDSAMYFCASSEARLAGDGELFFGEGSRLTVL.